These 25 T cell receptor beta chains share one sample of origin, sequenced in a study of blood T cell repertoires in COVID-19. TCRdb keeps only in-frame clones here, not all; method: immunoSEQ multiplex PCR. The repertoire consists of 250,000 to 300,000 clones, with about 88% occurring once and the leading ten covering 3.6%. Input material: peripheral blood. All receptors derive from a man between 18 and 35 years old with active or convalescent COVID-19.

The rearrangement joins TRBV7-2 to TRBJ2-2; D is unclear. The CDR3 totals 16 residues. The germline CDR1 and CDR2 sequences are SGHTA and FQGNSA. The V end lost 5 bases, the J end lost 0 bases, and 13 bases lay between the germline ends. In DNA, the CDR3 is TGTGCCAGCAGCCCTCCCAAGACAACGAACACCGGGGAGCTGTTTTTT. Its translation: CASSPPKTTNTGELFF. Full variable domain (missing parts from reference TRBV7-2 and TRBJ2-2): GAGVSQSPSNKVTEKGKDVELRCDPISGHTALYWYRQSLGQGLEFLIYFQGNSAPDKSGLPSDRFSAERTGGSVSTLTIQRTQQEDSAVYLCASSPPKTTNTGELFFGEGSRLTVL.

The V gene is TRBV10-3, the J gene TRBJ2-7; 9 nucleotides agree with TRBD2. The CDR3 loop spans 15 amino acids. Germline lookup yields CDR1 ENHRY and CDR2 SYGVKD. Trimming took 7 bases from V and 4 from J; bases not matched to a gene: 11. The CDR3: CAITSSGGNLYEQYF. CDR3 coding DNA: TGTGCCATCACTAGTAGCGGGGGAAATTTATACGAGCAGTACTTC.

This clone was seen a single time. The rearrangement uses TRBV10-3 and TRBJ2-3, with 7 bases identical to TRBD1. The CDR3 has 15 residues. CDR1 is ENHRY, CDR2 SYGVKD, per germline. The V gene end was trimmed by 4 bases and the J gene end by 2 bases; junction bases not matched to a gene: 6. As DNA, the CDR3 is TGTGCCATCAGTGGGGGACAGACTAACACAGATACGCAGTATTTT. Translating gives CAISGGQTNTDTQYF.

The DNA for the CDR3 is TGTGCCAGCAGAGTTAGCGGGAGGAACGACAATGAGCAGTTCTTC. It specifies CASRVSGRNDNEQFF. J is TRBJ2-1 and V is TRBV27; 10 bases map to TRBD2. The CDR3 length is 15 residues. Per the germline V gene, CDR1 is MNHEY and CDR2 is SMNVEV (reference sequence). V was pared by 6 bases and J by 5 bases, with 7 bases of the junction left unmatched.

The chain combines TRBV28 with TRBJ2-7; 8 positions match TRBD1. Unmatched junction bases numbered 2, after V lost 6 bases and J lost 4 bases. Per germline, CDR1 MDHEN and CDR2 SYDVKM. The CDR3 sequence is 12 residues long. The CDR3 DNA sequence: TGTGCCAGCAGCCAGGGGGCATACGAGCAGTACTTC. Protein: CASSQGAYEQYF. The full variable domain, its missing parts supplied by reference TRBV28 and TRBJ2-7, is DVKVTQSSRYLVKRTGEKVFLECVQDMDHENMFWYRQDPGLGLRLIYFSYDVKMKEKGDIPEGYSVSREKKERFSLILESASTNQTSMYLCASSQGAYEQYFGPGTRLTVT.

The chain has TRBV6-1 and TRBJ1-6; D possibly corresponds to TRBD1 (5 bases). Trimming removed 3 bases at V and 7 bases at J, with 13 bases between. Germline V CDR1 and CDR2: MNHNS, SASEGT. The length of the CDR3 is 15 residues. The CDR3, as DNA: TGTGCCAGCAGTGACGACAGCGAGGTGAATTCACCCCTCCACTTT. Translating gives CASSDDSEVNSPLHF.

This clone has just a few counts. The chain employs TRBV7-9 and TRBJ2-3; TRBD1 is a possible D gene (6 bases). Germline V CDR1 and CDR2: SEHNR, FQNEAQ (reference sequence). The CDR3 is 15 amino acids. Trimming removed 7 bases at V and 0 bases at J, with 14 bases between. CDR3 loop: CASTLQGSSTDTQYF. The CDR3 DNA reads TGTGCCAGCACCCTACAGGGATCTAGCACAGATACGCAGTATTTT.

V usage is TRBV3-1 (or the pseudogene TRBV3-2) and J usage is TRBJ1-2, with 10 bases identical to TRBD1. The CDR3 contains 16 residues. The V and J ends lost 3 bases and 4 bases, in that order; junction bases with no gene match: 8. Germline V CDR1 and CDR2: LGHDT, YNNKEL (reference sequence). The CDR3 spells CASSQGQGTSRYGYTF. The CDR3 DNA follows: TGTGCCAGCAGCCAGGGACAGGGGACCTCTCGCTATGGCTACACCTTC.

The chain links TRBV3-1 (or the pseudogene TRBV3-2) to TRBJ2-3, with 11 nucleotides matching TRBD2. Per the germline V gene, CDR1 is LGHDT and CDR2 is YNNKEL (reference sequence). This CDR3 has 16 residues. Losses at the gene ends were 5 bases for V and 4 bases for J; bases not matched to a gene: 8. This CDR3 reads CASSSRLAGWADTQYF. In nucleotides, the CDR3 is TGTGCCAGCAGCTCTCGACTAGCGGGGTGGGCAGATACGCAGTATTTT.

The chain employs TRBV6-5 and TRBJ2-7, with 7 positions matching TRBD1. The junction had 7 bases not matched to a gene; V was cut back by 2 bases and J by 6 bases. From germline, CDR1 is MNHEY and CDR2 SVGAGI. The length of the CDR3 is 14 residues. In DNA, the CDR3 is TGTGCCAGCAGTTACGGATTGGGACAGTTCGAGCAGTACTTC. Encoded protein: CASSYGLGQFEQYF.

The chain combines TRBV4-1 with TRBJ2-7; weak D call: TRBD1 (5 bases). Germline CDR1 MGHRA, CDR2 YSYEKL. This CDR3 region has 15 residues. V gave up 1 base and J gave up 0 bases, with 10 bases separating them. CDR3 sequence: CASSQGVTVSYEQYF. The CDR3 DNA reads as TGCGCCAGCAGCCAAGGGGTGACAGTCTCCTACGAGCAGTACTTC.

The genes are TRBV6-6 and TRBJ2-6; 10 bases are a match to TRBD2. V trimming: 5 bases; J trimming: 0 bases; junction bases outside the gene matches: 4. CDR3 length equals 17 residues. Germline V gene lookup returns CDR1 MNHNY and CDR2 SVGAGI (reference sequence). CDR3 protein: CASSRTSGTSGANVLTF. The DNA for the CDR3 is TGTGCCAGCAGTCGGACTAGCGGAACCTCTGGGGCCAACGTCCTGACTTTC.

The rearrangement uses TRBV18 and TRBJ2-3; TRBD2 is a possible D gene (6 bases). Germline V gene lookup returns CDR1 KGHSH and CDR2 LQKENI. Trimming removed 7 bases from V and 4 bases from J, with 6 bases in between. This CDR3 region has 11 residues. CDR3: CASWEADTQYF. The CDR3 bases are TGTGCCAGCTGGGAGGCAGATACGCAGTATTTT.

This sequence joins TRBV27 and TRBJ1-2, with D possibly being TRBD1 (6 bases). V was shortened by 4 bases and J by 8 bases, with 20 bases between the two germline ends. The germline V gene encodes CDR1 MNHEY and CDR2 SMNVEV (reference sequence). CDR3 size: 15 residues. The CDR3 loop reads CASSSGATFPTGYTF. The CDR3 DNA is TGTGCCAGCAGTTCAGGGGCGACTTTCCCGACCGGCTACACCTTC.

The CDR3 loop is CASGLVRGGRITDTQYF. CDR3 sequence (DNA): TGTGCTAGTGGTTTGGTACGCGGGGGACGTATCACAGATACGCAGTATTTT. The chain uses TRBV12-5 and TRBJ2-3, with 7 bases that match TRBD2. CDR3 length: 17 amino acids. V dropped 0 bases and J dropped 2; count of bases not matched to a gene: 8. Per germline, CDR1 LGHNT and CDR2 FRNRAP.

V and J are TRBV5-1 and TRBJ2-2; 8 nucleotides line up with TRBD1. This CDR3 spans 16 amino acids. J gave up 3 bases and V 1 base, and 5 bases lay outside the gene matches. CDR1 and CDR2 from the germline V gene are SGHRS and YFSETQ. CDR3: CASSLRTGFDTGELFF. The DNA for the CDR3 is TGCGCCAGCAGCTTGAGGACAGGGTTCGACACCGGGGAGCTGTTTTTT.

This clone was counted a single time. V usage is TRBV12-2 and J usage is TRBJ2-7; the table's D call TRBD2 went unverified against the DNA. TRBV12-2 is assigned pseudogene status. The CDR3 is made up of 14 amino acids. CDR3 region: CASRPGVWIYEQYF. Here the CDR3 DNA reads TGTGCAAGTCGCCCCGGAGTGTGGATTTACGAGCAGTACTTC.

The rearrangement uses TRBV6-1 and TRBJ2-7, with 15 bases that match TRBD2. CDR3 length: 16 amino acids. J lost 3 bases, V lost 3 bases, and 3 bases had no gene match. The germline gives CDR1 MNHNS, CDR2 SASEGT. The CDR3 here is CASSDGLAGGIYEQYF. CDR3 DNA: TGTGCCAGCAGTGACGGACTAGCGGGAGGGATCTACGAGCAGTACTTC.

The chain uses TRBV15 and TRBJ1-1; D gene unclear. Germline CDR1 reads LNHNV; CDR2 reads YYDKDF (reference sequence). The CDR3 runs 14 residues. Trimming removed 2 bases from V and 3 bases from J, with 10 bases in between. CDR3: CATSRPFADTEAFF. The CDR3 bases are TGTGCCACCAGCAGACCCTTTGCGGACACTGAAGCTTTCTTT.

This chain connects TRBV19 to TRBJ1-3; D is unclear. Germline lookup yields CDR1 LNHDA and CDR2 SQIVND (reference sequence). V was cut by 5 bases and J by 0 bases, with 11 bases left in between. This CDR3 spans 15 amino acids. The CDR3 coding sequence is TGTGCCAGTAGTGAACAGTTTATCTCTGGAAACACCATATATTTT. This codes for CASSEQFISGNTIYF.

The gene calls are TRBV4-1 and TRBJ2-7, with TRBD2 matching 8 bases. There are 16 residues in the CDR3. V was clipped by 5 bases and J by 0 bases; unmatched bases: 9. Per germline, CDR1 MGHRA and CDR2 YSYEKL. CDR3: CASSGTTSGPSYEQYF. The DNA for the CDR3 is TGCGCCAGCAGCGGCACTACTAGCGGACCCTCCTACGAGCAGTACTTC.

V gene TRBV7-9 combines with J gene TRBJ1-2; D gene unclear. Germline V lookup: CDR1 SEHNR, CDR2 FQNEAQ (reference sequence). This CDR3 spans 12 amino acids. V shed 2 bases and J shed 13 bases, with 14 bases lying between them. The CDR3 spells CASSLKREGCTF. The CDR3, as DNA: TGTGCCAGCAGCTTAAAGAGGGAAGGTTGCACCTTC.

By share of the sample, this clone is large. V usage is TRBV5-4 and J usage is TRBJ1-1; weak D call: TRBD1 (6 bases). V was pared by 3 bases and J by 4 bases, with 13 bases between. The CDR3 has 14 residues. From germline, CDR1 is SGHNT and CDR2 YYREEE (reference sequence). The CDR3 here is CASSYRAGATEAFF. The CDR3 coding sequence is TGTGCCAGCAGCTACCGAGCAGGGGCCACTGAAGCTTTCTTT.

The gene calls are TRBV6-2 or TRBV6-3 and TRBJ1-1; 9 positions agree with TRBD1. The CDR3 length is 18 residues. Trimming removed 6 bases from V and 3 bases from J; junction bases left unmatched: 17. CDR1 and CDR2 (germline): MNHEY, SVGEGT. For the CDR3, the DNA is TGTGCCAGCAGCCCTACTCCACCGGGACAGGGAGGGTACACTGAAGCTTTCTTT. Protein: CASSPTPPGQGGYTEAFF.

The chain employs TRBV18 and TRBJ1-1; possible D gene TRBD1, 5 bases. V was clipped by 5 bases and J by 3 bases, with 10 bases between them. Germline assignment: CDR1 KGHSH and CDR2 LQKENI. There are 13 residues in the CDR3. DNA of the CDR3: TGTGCCAGCTCAACGACAGCTTACACTGAAGCTTTCTTT. It encodes CASSTTAYTEAFF.